This TCR beta chain was sequenced in a study of somatic mutations in cytotoxic T cells in rheumatoid arthritis. Concerning this clone: Its antigen is not identified.

Healthy controls were blood donors with median age about 55 years (range about 20-75) and less than 60% female. Magnetic beads with positive selection isolated CD4+ and CD8+ fractions, whose purity was verified by flow cytometry. Broader study findings: Age-dependent increases in CD8+ clonality occurred in rheumatoid arthritis patients but not in healthy controls.

Sequenced by immunoSEQ multiplex PCR; TCRdb stores in-frame clones only, minus some. The repertoire consists of around 19,000 clones, with less than 80% occurring once and the leading ten covering over 4%. The sample consisted of CD8+ T cells sorted from blood. The origin of this receptor is a man in his sixties in good health.

CDR3 DNA sequence: TGTGCCATTATGGACAGGGGTGGAGATGAGCAGTTCTTC. Its translation: CAIMDRGGDEQFF. The genes are TRBV13 and TRBJ2-1, with 9 bases lining up with TRBD1. Germline V gene sequence: CDR1 PRHDT, CDR2 FYEKMQ (reference sequence). Germline trimming cut 10 bases from V and 8 bases from J; bases unmatched to any gene: 9. The CDR3 is made up of 13 amino acids. Combining the CDR3 with reference TRBV13 and TRBJ2-1 gives the whole variable domain AAGVIQSPRHLIKEKRETATLKCYPIPRHDTVYWYQQGPGQDPQFLISFYEKMQSDKGSIPDRFSAQQFSDYHSELNMSSLELGDSALYFCAIMDRGGDEQFFGPGTRLTVL.